These 11 T cell receptor beta chains were all obtained from the same sample, sequenced in a study of blood T cell repertoires in COVID-19 (dated by TCRdb to about 2020). Library generation was performed with the immunoSEQ multiplex PCR assay. TCRdb obtained this table from immuneACCESS and retained in-frame rearrangements with V and J assigned. These tables miss some clones; where compared with another copy, unresolved V genes account for less than half of the shortfall, and the remainder is unexplained. In this sample the table shows over 200,000 clones, approximately 84% of which occur a single time. The ten largest clones take up under 2% of the sample. The source material was PBMCs or T cells enriched from blood (not recorded which). These receptors were taken from a man in his fifties or sixties who had recovered from COVID-19.

V is TRBV4-3 and J is TRBJ2-5; 7 bases map to TRBD2. Germline values: CDR1 LGHNA, CDR2 YSLEER. With V trimmed by 6 bases and J by 9 bases, 13 bases remained unmatched. The CDR3 runs to 14 residues. The CDR3, as DNA: TGCGCCAGCAGTCGTACCGGGAGGACGGGTTCCCAGTACTTC. As protein: CASSRTGRTGSQYF.

This chain links TRBV7-9 with TRBJ2-1; D is unresolved. The germline V and J ends were trimmed by 4 bases and 1 base, with 17 bases remaining between them. Germline lookup yields CDR1 SEHNR and CDR2 FQNEAQ (reference sequence). The CDR3 extends over 17 amino acids. The CDR3 bases are TGTGCCAGCAGCTCTCATTACAGAACACCATCCTACAATGAGCAGTTCTTC. This codes for CASSSHYRTPSYNEQFF.

The table lists this clone with a count of one. The chain is built from TRBV27 and TRBJ1-1; tentative D call: TRBD1 (6 bases). V dropped 5 bases and J dropped 5 bases, with 6 bases sitting between them. Germline CDR1 reads MNHEY; CDR2 reads SMNVEV (reference sequence). There are 11 residues in the CDR3. CDR3 sequence (DNA): TGTGCCAGCAGTACAGGGACTGAAGCTTTCTTT. This sequence encodes CASSTGTEAFF.

The chain couples TRBV18 to TRBJ2-5; tentatively, D is TRBD2 (5 bases). This CDR3 is 14 amino acids long. V lost 2 bases and J 3 bases, leaving 10 bases between the germline ends. CDR1 is KGHSH and CDR2 is LQKENI in the germline V gene. CDR3 amino acids: CASSPGLTKETQYF. The CDR3 DNA reads TGTGCCAGCTCACCAGGACTCACAAAAGAGACCCAGTACTTC.

The chain uses TRBV18 and TRBJ1-5; TRBD1 is a possible D gene (6 bases). Trimming left V 2 bases short and J 6 bases short, with 14 bases between. Germline lookup yields CDR1 KGHSH and CDR2 LQKENI. The CDR3 is 15 residues long. The CDR3 spells CASSPGNTGSQPQHF. As DNA, the CDR3 is TGTGCCAGCTCACCAGGGAATACAGGGAGTCAGCCCCAGCATTTT.

This chain links TRBV2 with TRBJ1-2; TRBD1 is a possible D gene (6 bases). In germline, CDR1 is SNHLY, CDR2 FYNNEI. The CDR3 extends over 12 amino acids. V lost 8 bases to trimming and J lost 8 bases, with 15 bases between them. CDR3 DNA sequence: TGTGCCAGCCTTCGGACAGACGGGGGCTACACCTTC. This encodes CASLRTDGGYTF.

The V call is TRBV18, the J call TRBJ1-3; 8 bases match TRBD1. This CDR3 is 15 amino acids long. V was pared by 4 bases and J by 0 bases, with 2 bases of the junction left unmatched. Germline CDR1 KGHSH, CDR2 LQKENI. The CDR3 region has the DNA TGTGCCAGCTCACAAACAGGGGGCTCTGGAAACACCATATATTTT. Its protein product is CASSQTGGSGNTIYF.

This chain uses TRBV5-6 with TRBJ1-5; 8 bases match TRBD1. J was trimmed by 6 bases and V by 0 bases; bases with no gene match: 8. Germline CDR1 is SGHDT and CDR2 is YYEEEE. The CDR3 length is 16 residues. CDR3 amino acids: CASSLAGRGLGQPQHF. The CDR3 nucleotides are TGTGCCAGCAGCTTGGCTGGCAGGGGGCTAGGTCAGCCCCAGCATTTT.

In this sample, this clone turned up once. The rearrangement uses TRBV11-3 and TRBJ2-1, with 12 bases lining up with TRBD1. In germline, CDR1 is SGHNT, CDR2 YENEEA. This CDR3 is 17 amino acids long. The junction had 9 bases not matched to a gene; V was cut back by 1 base and J by 8 bases. This chain's CDR3 is CASSLVYGTGGNYEQFF. The CDR3 DNA sequence: TGTGCCAGCAGCTTAGTTTATGGGACAGGGGGCAACTATGAGCAGTTCTTC. Full variable domain (remainder filled in from reference TRBV11-3 and TRBJ2-1): EAGVVQSPRYKIIEKKQPVAFWCNPISGHNTLYWYLQNLGQGPELLIRYENEEAVDDSQLPKDRFSAERLKGVDSTLKIQPAELGDSAVYLCASSLVYGTGGNYEQFFGPGTRLTVL.

This chain joins TRBV18 and TRBJ1-1, with D uncertain. The CDR3 is made up of 14 amino acids. Germline assignment: CDR1 KGHSH and CDR2 LQKENI. V shed 3 bases and J shed 0 bases, with 8 bases lying between them. CDR3 in DNA: TGTGCCAGCTCACCCGTACAGATGAACACTGAAGCTTTCTTT. Amino acid sequence: CASSPVQMNTEAFF.

The genes are TRBV29-1 and TRBJ1-2, with a tentative D call TRBD1 (6 bases). V lost 6 bases and J lost 4, with 15 bases in between. CDR3 length equals 13 residues. Germline CDR1 is SQVTM and CDR2 is ANQGSEA. CDR3 bases: TGCAGCGTGTTAGCGACAGGCGCCTATGGCTACACCTTC. It specifies CSVLATGAYGYTF.